These 20 T cell receptor beta chains came from one sample sequenced in a study of blood T cell repertoires in COVID-19 (dated by TCRdb to the early 2020s). Library preparation was by the immunoSEQ multiplex PCR assay. The immuneACCESS repertoire file appears here via TCRdb, limited to in-frame rearrangements. These files lack a portion of the clones; in checked studies, under half of the deficit traces to unresolved V genes, and the cause of the others is not known. The sample yields about 230,000 clones; 70% to 90% were counted once. The ten largest clones add up to about 0.93% of the sample. The sequenced sample consisted of peripheral blood. The receptors come from a man in his forties or fifties with acute or convalescent COVID-19.

The chain is built from TRBV7-9 and TRBJ2-1, with TRBD1 identical over 9 bases. Germline loops: CDR1 SEHNR, CDR2 FQNEAQ (reference sequence). The V and J ends lost 3 bases and 2 bases, in that order; junction bases with no gene match: 5. The CDR3 length is 16 residues. CDR3 in DNA: TGTGCCAGCAGCTTCCCCGGGACAGGGACCTACAATGAGCAGTTCTTC. Protein: CASSFPGTGTYNEQFF.

This chain connects TRBV20-1 to TRBJ2-1; TRBD2 agrees at 9 bases. Looked up from germline, CDR1 is DFQATT and CDR2 is SNEGSKA (reference sequence). V shed 3 bases, J shed 4 bases, and the junction held 10 bases outside the gene matches. The CDR3 has 16 amino acids. The CDR3 DNA follows: TGCAGTGCTAGTTGGGCGGGGGGGCCGGATTACAATGAGCAGTTCTTC. As protein: CSASWAGGPDYNEQFF.

This clone has a single count. This rearrangement joins TRBV4-1 to TRBJ2-5; 7 bases fit TRBD2. After removal of 0 bases from V and 5 bases from J, the junction contained 9 bases not matched to a gene. Germline V lookup: CDR1 MGHRA, CDR2 YSYEKL. The length of the CDR3 is 16 residues. CDR3 sequence (DNA): TGCGCCAGCAGCCAAGATATACTGCGGGGAGGGGAGACCCAGTACTTC. This gives the protein CASSQDILRGGETQYF.

The V gene is TRBV4-1, the J gene TRBJ1-1; D unresolved. CDR1 MGHRA and CDR2 YSYEKL come from the germline V gene. Trimming shortened V by 6 bases and J by 2 bases, and 4 bases separated the two germline ends. This CDR3 region has 11 residues. The CDR3 DNA sequence: TGCGCCAGCAGATCAAACACTGAAGCTTTCTTT. This sequence encodes CASRSNTEAFF.

V is TRBV6-6 and J is TRBJ1-3, with 8 bases identical to TRBD1. Germline V gene sequence: CDR1 MNHNY, CDR2 SVGAGI (reference sequence). Losses at the gene ends were 6 bases for V and 0 bases for J; bases not matched to a gene: 7. The CDR3 runs to 16 residues. The CDR3 region is CASRKGTGDSGNTIYF. DNA for the CDR3: TGTGCCAGCAGGAAAGGGACAGGCGACTCTGGAAACACCATATATTTT.

The V gene is TRBV10-1, the J gene TRBJ2-7, with TRBD2 matching over 7 bases. This CDR3 has 14 amino acids. CDR1 and CDR2 from the germline V gene are WNHNN and SYGVQD (reference sequence). Trimming cost V 0 bases and J 7 bases; bases outside gene matches: 6. The CDR3 protein is CASSESSGGREQYF. The CDR3 nucleotides are TGCGCCAGCAGTGAGTCATCGGGGGGTAGAGAGCAGTACTTC.

The V and J genes are TRBV3-1 (or the pseudogene TRBV3-2) and TRBJ1-5; D might be TRBD1 (5 bases). The germline V gene has CDR1 LGHDT and CDR2 YNNKEL (reference sequence). V was pared by 1 base and J by 7 bases, with 20 bases between. This CDR3 is built from 17 residues. Written as DNA, the CDR3 is TGTGCCAGCAGCCAAGGAACACAATCTCAGGGAACACAGCCCCAGCATTTT. Translating it yields CASSQGTQSQGTQPQHF.

The chain carries TRBV30 and TRBJ2-7; D is perhaps TRBD1 (6 bases). The germline V gene encodes CDR1 GTSNPN and CDR2 SVGIG (reference sequence). This CDR3 is 12 amino acids long. Trimming stripped 0 bases from V and 5 bases from J, with 8 bases between. CDR3 in amino acids: CAWSVQGHEQYF. The CDR3 region has the DNA TGTGCCTGGAGTGTACAGGGCCACGAGCAGTACTTC.

The genes are TRBV7-2 and TRBJ2-1; D gene uncertain. The length of the CDR3 is 16 residues. Trimming took 3 bases from V and 0 from J, leaving 12 bases between them. Germline lookup yields CDR1 SGHTA and CDR2 FQGNSA. This CDR3 reads CASSFLSSSSYNEQFF. CDR3 sequence (DNA): TGTGCCAGCAGCTTTCTGTCCTCGAGCTCCTACAATGAGCAGTTCTTC.

To note about this clone: This sample includes further DNA sequences coding for the same CDR3. The V call is TRBV5-1, the J call TRBJ1-2; no definite D call. The CDR3 has 14 amino acids. Germline CDR1 SGHRS, CDR2 YFSETQ. Deletions cut 0 bases from V and 4 bases from J, with 10 bases between. CDR3 in amino acids: CASSLDPAGYGYTF. The CDR3 DNA is TGCGCCAGCAGCTTGGATCCGGCAGGCTATGGCTACACCTTC.

V usage is TRBV30 and J usage is TRBJ2-1; D call uncertain. Per the germline V gene, CDR1 is GTSNPN and CDR2 is SVGIG (reference sequence). The CDR3 is made up of 15 amino acids. The V end was cut by 0 bases, the J end by 7 bases, with 16 bases between. The DNA for the CDR3 is TGTGCCTGGAGTGTAGTTACGGCGGATATGAATGAGCAGTTCTTC. It encodes CAWSVVTADMNEQFF.

This chain connects TRBV12-3 or TRBV12-4 to TRBJ1-6, with D unresolved. The ends were cut back, 5 bases at V and 7 bases at J, with 9 bases in the middle. There are 13 residues in the CDR3. This CDR3 reads CASSPKANSPLHF. DNA of the CDR3: TGTGCCAGCAGTCCCAAAGCAAATTCACCCCTCCACTTT.

CDR3 sequence: CASSLGYLGGEAFF. The CDR3 DNA reads as TGTGCCAGCAGCTTAGGGTACCTGGGGGGAGAAGCTTTCTTT. V usage is TRBV7-2 and J usage is TRBJ1-1, with D perhaps TRBD1 (5 bases). The germline V gene has CDR1 SGHTA and CDR2 FQGNSA. The V gene lost 1 base and the J gene lost 8 bases, with 14 bases spanning the gap. The CDR3 has 14 residues.

This chain connects TRBV5-1 to TRBJ1-4; D is undetermined. Deletions cut 1 base from V and 6 bases from J, with 22 bases between. Germline CDR1 and CDR2: SGHRS and YFSETQ. This CDR3 is 18 amino acids long. As DNA, the CDR3 is TGCGCCAGCAGCTTGAGAGGGCCACCACCCAGAGAAGATGAAAAACTGTTTTTT. This sequence encodes CASSLRGPPPREDEKLFF.

The chain uses TRBV6-1 and TRBJ1-2; the match to TRBD1 covers 11 bases. CDR1 is MNHNS and CDR2 is SASEGT in the germline V gene. J lost 7 bases, V lost 3 bases, and 4 bases had no gene match. The CDR3 consists of 14 residues. CDR3 bases: TGTGCCAGCAGTGAGCAGGGGACAGGGGGTGGCTACACCTTC. Translated: CASSEQGTGGGYTF.

V and J are TRBV19 and TRBJ1-3; no clear D. The CDR3 consists of 14 residues. Per the germline V gene, CDR1 is LNHDA and CDR2 is SQIVND (reference sequence). The CDR3 sequence is CVTSPGFSGNTIYF. The CDR3, as DNA: TGTGTCACCTCCCCGGGTTTTTCCGGAAACACCATATATTTT. Full variable domain (remainder filled in from reference TRBV19 and TRBJ1-3): DGGITQSPKYLFRKEGQNVTLSCEQNLNHDAMYWYRQDPGQGLRLIYYSQIVNDFQKGDIAEGYSVSREKKESFPLTVTSAQKNPTAFYLCVTSPGFSGNTIYFGEGSWLTVV.

The chain links TRBV6-2 or TRBV6-3 to TRBJ1-4; D is unresolved. Germline V gene sequence: CDR1 MNHEY, CDR2 SVGEGT. The CDR3 extends over 14 amino acids. Trimming cost V 2 bases and J 7 bases, with 11 bases left between them. CDR3 residues: CASSYGRVGEKLFF. DNA for the CDR3: TGTGCCAGCAGTTACGGGAGGGTTGGTGAAAAACTGTTTTTT.

V is TRBV5-6 and J is TRBJ2-3, with TRBD1 matching over 12 bases. The CDR3 sequence is 14 residues long. Germline values: CDR1 SGHDT, CDR2 YYEEEE. The ends lost 4 bases at V and 5 bases at J; junction bases unmatched: 2. The chain's CDR3 is CASSGTGGKDTQYF. CDR3 nucleotides: TGTGCCAGCAGCGGGACAGGGGGCAAAGATACGCAGTATTTT.

This clone is a singleton in its sample. The CDR3 nucleotides are TGTGCCAGCAGCGTAGGTCGGGGGGCCTACGAGCAGTACTTC. This translates into CASSVGRGAYEQYF. The rearrangement links TRBV9 to TRBJ2-7; TRBD2 matches at 7 bases. Germline-derived CDR1 and CDR2 are SGDLS and YYNGEE. This CDR3 spans 14 amino acids. J was trimmed by 2 bases and V by 0 bases; bases with no gene match: 2.

DNA for the CDR3: TGTGCCAGCAGCTTATCAGGGGAGGGTAACTATGGCTACACCTTC. As protein: CASSLSGEGNYGYTF. The chain couples TRBV11-2 to TRBJ1-2; the D gene is possibly TRBD1 (6 bases). Germline values: CDR1 SGHAT, CDR2 FQNNGV. The CDR3 has 15 residues. V lost 2 bases and J 1 base, leaving 11 bases between the germline ends.